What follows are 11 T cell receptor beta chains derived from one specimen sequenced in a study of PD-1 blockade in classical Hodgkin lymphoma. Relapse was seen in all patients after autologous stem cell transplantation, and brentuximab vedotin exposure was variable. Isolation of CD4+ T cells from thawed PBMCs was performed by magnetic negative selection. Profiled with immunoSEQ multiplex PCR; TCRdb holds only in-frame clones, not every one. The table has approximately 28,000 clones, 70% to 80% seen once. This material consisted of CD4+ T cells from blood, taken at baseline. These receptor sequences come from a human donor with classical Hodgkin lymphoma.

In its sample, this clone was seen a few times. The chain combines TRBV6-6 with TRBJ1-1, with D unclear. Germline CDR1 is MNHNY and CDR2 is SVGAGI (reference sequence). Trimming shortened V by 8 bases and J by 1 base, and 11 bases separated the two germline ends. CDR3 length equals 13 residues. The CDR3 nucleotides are TGTGCCAGCGATATTATGGGGAACACTGAAGCTTTCTTT. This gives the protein CASDIMGNTEAFF.

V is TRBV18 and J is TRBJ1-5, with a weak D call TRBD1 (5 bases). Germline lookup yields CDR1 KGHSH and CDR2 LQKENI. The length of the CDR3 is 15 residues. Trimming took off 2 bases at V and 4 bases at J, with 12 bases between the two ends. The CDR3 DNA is TGTGCCAGCTCACCAGAGGGACCGTCAAATCAGCCCCAGCATTTT. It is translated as CASSPEGPSNQPQHF.

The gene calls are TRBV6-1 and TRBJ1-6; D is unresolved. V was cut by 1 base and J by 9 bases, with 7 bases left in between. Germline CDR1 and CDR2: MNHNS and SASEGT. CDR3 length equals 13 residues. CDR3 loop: CASSEERPSPLHF. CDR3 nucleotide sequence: TGTGCCAGCAGTGAAGAAAGACCTTCACCCCTCCACTTT.

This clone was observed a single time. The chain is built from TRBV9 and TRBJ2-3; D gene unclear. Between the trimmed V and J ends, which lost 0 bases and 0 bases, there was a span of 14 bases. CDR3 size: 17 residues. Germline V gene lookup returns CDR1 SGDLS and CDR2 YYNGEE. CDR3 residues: CASSVAPAELSTDTQYF. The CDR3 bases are TGTGCCAGCAGCGTAGCCCCAGCCGAATTAAGCACAGATACGCAGTATTTT.

The CDR3 spells CASRRQGMNTEAFF. In DNA form, the CDR3 reads TGTGCCAGTAGGCGACAGGGGATGAACACTGAAGCTTTCTTT. The V call is TRBV19, the J call TRBJ1-1; 8 bases line up with TRBD1. The germline V gene has CDR1 LNHDA and CDR2 SQIVND (reference sequence). J gave up 0 bases and V 6 bases, and 3 bases lay outside the gene matches. The CDR3 has 14 amino acids.

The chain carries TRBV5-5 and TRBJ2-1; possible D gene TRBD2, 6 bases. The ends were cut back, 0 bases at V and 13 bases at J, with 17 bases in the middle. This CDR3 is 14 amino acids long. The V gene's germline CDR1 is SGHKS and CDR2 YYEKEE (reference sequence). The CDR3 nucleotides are TGTGCCAGCAGCTTGGAGGCGGGGTCACTCTCACAGTTCTTC. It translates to CASSLEAGSLSQFF.

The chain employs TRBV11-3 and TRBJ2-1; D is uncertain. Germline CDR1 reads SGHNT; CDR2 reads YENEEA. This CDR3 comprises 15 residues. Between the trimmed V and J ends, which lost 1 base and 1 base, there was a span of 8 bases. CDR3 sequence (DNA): TGTGCCAGCAGCTTAGGTGGACGGTCCTACAATGAGCAGTTCTTC. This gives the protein CASSLGGRSYNEQFF. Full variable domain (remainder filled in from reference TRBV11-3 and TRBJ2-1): EAGVVQSPRYKIIEKKQPVAFWCNPISGHNTLYWYLQNLGQGPELLIRYENEEAVDDSQLPKDRFSAERLKGVDSTLKIQPAELGDSAVYLCASSLGGRSYNEQFFGPGTRLTVL.

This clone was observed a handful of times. CDR3 sequence: CASSLAWDRENQPQHF. The DNA for the CDR3 is TGTGCCAGCAGCTTGGCCTGGGACAGGGAAAATCAGCCCCAGCATTTT. The chain is built from TRBV5-6 and TRBJ1-5; 9 bases align to TRBD1. The CDR3 runs to 16 residues. Germline CDR1 and CDR2: SGHDT and YYEEEE. The ends lost 0 bases at V and 4 bases at J; junction bases unmatched: 5.

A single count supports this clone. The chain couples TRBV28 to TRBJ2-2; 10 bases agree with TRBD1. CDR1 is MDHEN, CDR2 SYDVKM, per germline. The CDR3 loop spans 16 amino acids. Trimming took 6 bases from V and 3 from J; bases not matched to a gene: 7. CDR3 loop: CASRDGTGVYTGELFF. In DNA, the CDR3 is TGTGCCAGCAGGGACGGGACAGGGGTCTACACCGGGGAGCTGTTTTTT. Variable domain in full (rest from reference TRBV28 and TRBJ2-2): DVKVTQSSRYLVKRTGEKVFLECVQDMDHENMFWYRQDPGLGLRLIYFSYDVKMKEKGDIPEGYSVSREKKERFSLILESASTNQTSMYLCASRDGTGVYTGELFFGEGSRLTVL.

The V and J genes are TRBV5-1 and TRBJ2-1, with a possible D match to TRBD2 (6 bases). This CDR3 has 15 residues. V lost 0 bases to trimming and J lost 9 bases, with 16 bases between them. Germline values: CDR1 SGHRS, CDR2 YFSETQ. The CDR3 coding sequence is TGCGCCAGCAGCTTGGATGGCGGGGAAGCCCGTGAGCAGTTCTTC. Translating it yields CASSLDGGEAREQFF.

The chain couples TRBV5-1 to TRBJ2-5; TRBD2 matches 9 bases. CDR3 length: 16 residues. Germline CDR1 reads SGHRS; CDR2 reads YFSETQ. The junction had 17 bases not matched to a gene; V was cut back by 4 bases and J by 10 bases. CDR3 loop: CASSPPGLAWGEDQYF. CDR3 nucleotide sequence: TGCGCCAGCAGCCCTCCCGGACTAGCGTGGGGTGAGGACCAGTACTTC.